Each of the 2 T cell receptor beta chains below was sequenced from the same sample in a study of T cell changes during pregnancy in multiple sclerosis. Profiling relied on immunoSEQ multiplex PCR, and the TCRdb table lists in-frame clones only, not all of them. Found here are about 56,000 clones, nearly 95% of them singletons; the top ten hold around 0.49%. The material sequenced was CD4+ T cells from peripheral blood mononuclear cells, taken in the third trimester of pregnancy. These receptors all come from a female donor with multiple sclerosis, enrolled in a pregnancy study.

The rearrangement links TRBV29-1 to TRBJ1-5; D is unresolved. Trimming shortened V by 6 bases and J by 4 bases, and 10 bases separated the two germline ends. The CDR3 is 12 amino acids. Germline assignment: CDR1 SQVTM and CDR2 ANQGSEA. CDR3 region: CSVSRENQPQHF. The DNA for the CDR3 is TGCAGCGTATCTCGGGAGAATCAGCCCCAGCATTTT.

This chain links TRBV19 with TRBJ1-2; D uncertain. CDR3 length: 13 amino acids. Germline assignment: CDR1 LNHDA and CDR2 SQIVND (reference sequence). V gave up 7 bases and J gave up 1 base, with 10 bases separating them. The CDR3 spells CASTRGINYGYTF. The CDR3 nucleotides read TGTGCCAGTACCCGGGGTATTAACTATGGCTACACCTTC.